These 29 T cell receptor beta chains were all obtained from the same sample, sequenced in a study of Graves' ophthalmopathy and Graves' hyperthyroidism. RNA transcripts yielded amplified TCR beta CDR3 regions. Second-round multiplex PCR followed a first-round RT-PCR using HTBI primers. TCRdb used MiXCR to reprocess the multiplex PCR reads, holding one entry per CDR3 protein. The table lists 740,000 or so distinct CDR3 sequences, roughly two fifths of them singletons, with about 40% in the top ten. The sample consisted of peripheral blood. The receptors stem from an adult man with Graves' ophthalmopathy.

To note about this clonotype: Being one base from a much bigger clone, this may be a read error. The genes are TRBV5-4 and TRBJ1-1, with D uncertain. Germline V CDR1 and CDR2: SGHNT, YYREEE (reference sequence). V lost 5 bases and J 6 bases, leaving 8 bases between the germline ends. The CDR3 extends over 11 amino acids. The CDR3: CASREYAEAFF. CDR3 in DNA: TGTGCCAGCAGGGAATACGCTGAAGCTTTCTTT.

This clonotype appeared a few times. The chain couples TRBV20-1 to TRBJ1-2; a weak D match, TRBD1 (6 bases). The CDR3 extends over 15 amino acids. The germline CDR1 and CDR2 sequences are DFQATT and SNEGSKA (reference sequence). Deletions cut 0 bases from V and 8 bases from J, with 19 bases between. The CDR3 nucleotides read TGCAGTGCTAGAGATATGAGGGGGGCTTTAGGCGGCTACACCTTC. Its protein product is CSARDMRGALGGYTF.

This clonotype turned up a few times. This rearrangement joins TRBV7-9 to TRBJ2-7; no clear D gene. The germline gives CDR1 SEHNR, CDR2 FQNEAQ (reference sequence). Trimming stripped 5 bases from V and 2 bases from J, with 7 bases between. The CDR3 totals 12 residues. CDR3 DNA: TGTGCCAGCAGCCCGCTTCCCTACGAGCAGTACTTC. Protein product: CASSPLPYEQYF. Together with reference TRBV7-9 and TRBJ2-7, the CDR3 gives the full variable domain: DTGVSQNPRHKITKRGQNVTFRCDPISEHNRLYWYRQTLGQGPEFLTYFQNEAQLEKSRLLSDRFSAERPKGSFSTLEIQRTEQGDSAMYLCASSPLPYEQYFGPGTRLTVT.

This rearrangement joins TRBV7-9 to TRBJ1-3; D call uncertain. The CDR3 contains 14 residues. Germline loops: CDR1 SEHNR, CDR2 FQNEAQ (reference sequence). V was trimmed by 7 bases and J by 8 bases, leaving 18 bases between them. CDR3 bases: TGTGCCAGCACGGGCGTGAACTATGGCTACACCATATATTTT. This gives the protein CASTGVNYGYTIYF.

This clonotype was detected a few times. V gene TRBV7-9 combines with J gene TRBJ1-6; perhaps TRBD1 as D (6 bases). CDR1 is SEHNR, CDR2 FQNEAQ, per germline (reference sequence). This CDR3 spans 16 amino acids. The germline V and J ends were trimmed by 5 bases and 2 bases, with 13 bases remaining between them. In nucleotides, the CDR3 is TGTGCCAGCAGCAAAACAGGGAGGGCCTATAATTCACCCCTCCACTTT. Protein: CASSKTGRAYNSPLHF.

This chain connects TRBV20-1 to TRBJ2-5; D may be TRBD1 (5 bases). The CDR3 spans 13 residues. The V gene lost 6 bases and the J gene lost 2 bases, with 13 bases spanning the gap. The V gene's germline CDR1 is DFQATT and CDR2 SNEGSKA (reference sequence). Written as DNA, the CDR3 is TGCAGTGCCCATATGGACATACAAGAGACCCAGTACTTC. Translated, it gives CSAHMDIQETQYF.

This clonotype appeared a few times. The chain carries TRBV20-1 and TRBJ2-7; D remains unclear. Looked up from germline, CDR1 is DFQATT and CDR2 is SNEGSKA (reference sequence). V shed 6 bases and J shed 4 bases, with 13 bases lying between them. The CDR3 totals 12 residues. CDR3 sequence (DNA): TGCAGTGCCGAGATTAGAGCATACGAGCAGTACTTC. Its translation: CSAEIRAYEQYF.

About this clonotype: A much larger clone lies a single base off, so this may be a read error. V and J are TRBV7-2 and TRBJ1-5, with 9 nucleotides matching TRBD1. Per germline, CDR1 SGHTA and CDR2 FQGNSA. The CDR3 spans 16 residues. This CDR3 reads CVSSLGTGIGNQPQHF. The CDR3 DNA reads TGTGTCAGCAGCTTAGGGACAGGGATTGGCAATCAGCCCCAGCATTTT.

This clonotype has ten or more counts. The chain carries TRBV19 and TRBJ2-5, with 10 positions matching TRBD1. The CDR3 spans 15 residues. From germline, CDR1 is LNHDA and CDR2 SQIVND (reference sequence). J was trimmed by 4 bases and V by 5 bases; bases with no gene match: 7. As DNA, the CDR3 is TGTGCCAGTAGTCCACGACAGGGGGCTCGAGAGACCCAGTACTTC. Protein product: CASSPRQGARETQYF.

This clonotype was seen many times. This chain joins TRBV7-2 and TRBJ1-1; D not resolved. Germline V gene lookup returns CDR1 SGHTA and CDR2 FQGNSA. The CDR3 is 12 residues long. Between the trimmed V and J ends, which lost 2 bases and 8 bases, there was a span of 9 bases. This chain's CDR3 is CASSLLVREAFF. In DNA, the CDR3 is TGTGCCAGCAGCTTACTTGTGAGGGAAGCTTTCTTT.

The chain is built from TRBV20-1 and TRBJ2-7, with a weak D call TRBD2 (6 bases). CDR1 and CDR2 from the germline V gene are DFQATT and SNEGSKA (reference sequence). V shed 6 bases and J shed 4 bases, with 19 bases lying between them. CDR3 length: 14 amino acids. The CDR3 DNA sequence: TGCAGTGCCCAGGACGGGGGTAAACTATACGAGCAGTACTTC. Amino acid sequence: CSAQDGGKLYEQYF.

The chain couples TRBV10-2 to TRBJ2-3, with 7 bases identical to TRBD2. The V and J ends lost 6 bases and 4 bases, in that order; junction bases with no gene match: 7. This CDR3 is built from 14 residues. CDR1 and CDR2 from the germline V gene are WSHSY and SAAADI. DNA of the CDR3: TGCGCCAGCAGCAAAGGACTAGACGCAGATACGCAGTATTTT. Amino acid sequence: CASSKGLDADTQYF.

Only a few counts were recorded for this clonotype. This chain connects TRBV7-9 to TRBJ2-5, with TRBD2 matching over 12 bases. With 5 bases clipped from V and 0 bases from J, the junction kept 7 bases outside the gene matches. Germline CDR1 SEHNR, CDR2 FQNEAQ (reference sequence). This CDR3 comprises 17 residues. CDR3 protein: CASSQGRTSGDQETQYF. The CDR3 DNA reads TGTGCCAGCAGCCAAGGCAGGACTAGCGGGGACCAAGAGACCCAGTACTTC. Complete variable domain (other parts from reference TRBV7-9 and TRBJ2-5): DTGVSQNPRHKITKRGQNVTFRCDPISEHNRLYWYRQTLGQGPEFLTYFQNEAQLEKSRLLSDRFSAERPKGSFSTLEIQRTEQGDSAMYLCASSQGRTSGDQETQYFGPGTRLLVL.

V usage is TRBV11-2 and J usage is TRBJ1-6, with D uncertain. The germline V and J ends were trimmed by 3 bases and 11 bases, with 14 bases remaining between them. The CDR3 extends over 14 amino acids. Per the germline V gene, CDR1 is SGHAT and CDR2 is FQNNGV. The CDR3 nucleotides read TGTGCCAGCAGCTTTTTACCAGTCTCAGCACCCCTCCACTTT. Translating it yields CASSFLPVSAPLHF. Complete variable domain (other parts from reference TRBV11-2 and TRBJ1-6): EAGVAQSPRYKIIEKRQSVAFWCNPISGHATLYWYQQILGQGPKLLIQFQNNGVVDDSQLPKDRFSAERLKGVDSTLKIQPAKLEDSAVYLCASSFLPVSAPLHFGNGTRLTVT.

This clonotype was detected a few times. CDR3 DNA sequence: TGCGCCAGCAGCCAAGGGGGGGGAGTCCAAGAGACCCAGTACTTC. This translates into CASSQGGGVQETQYF. The chain employs TRBV4-1 and TRBJ2-5; 7 bases agree with TRBD2. The CDR3 covers 15 residues. With 1 base clipped from V and 1 base from J, the junction kept 3 bases outside the gene matches. Germline CDR1 MGHRA, CDR2 YSYEKL.

This clonotype has at least ten counts. CDR3 nucleotide sequence: TGTGCCACCCAATTGCCGTGGGGTCAGACCAATCAGCCCCAGCATTTT. Its protein is CATQLPWGQTNQPQHF. The J gene is TRBJ1-5, the V gene TRBV24-1; D is undetermined. Trimming removed 9 bases at V and 3 bases at J, with 20 bases between. This CDR3 spans 16 amino acids. Germline V gene sequence: CDR1 KGHDR, CDR2 SFDVKD.

Details on this clonotype: This sequence may be a read error, since a much larger clone differs from it by one base. The chain employs TRBV7-6 and TRBJ2-7; 11 bases align to TRBD1. The CDR3 is 16 amino acids. With 4 bases clipped from V and 0 bases from J, the junction kept 5 bases outside the gene matches. In germline, CDR1 is SGHVS, CDR2 FNYEAQ. The CDR3 bases are TGTGCCAGCAGCTCCGATGGGACAGGGGGCTCCTACGAGCAGTACTTC. Protein product: CASSSDGTGGSYEQYF.

This clonotype was found a few times. This CDR3 reads CATKDGSSKETQYF. CDR3 bases: TGTGCCACCAAGGACGGGTCTTCTAAAGAGACCCAGTACTTC. The chain joins TRBV2 to TRBJ2-5; D gene ambiguous. The germline gives CDR1 SNHLY, CDR2 FYNNEI. The V end lost 10 bases, the J end lost 3 bases, and 18 bases lay between the germline ends. The CDR3 totals 14 residues.

This clonotype has a count of ten or more. This clone may be a read error of a much larger clone one base away. The chain joins TRBV19 to TRBJ1-1; D ambiguous. Trimming removed 2 bases from V and 0 bases from J, with 4 bases in between. Germline V CDR1 and CDR2: LNHDA, SQIVND (reference sequence). The CDR3 is 13 residues long. CDR3 sequence reads: CASSILLNTEAFF. In nucleotides, the CDR3 is TGTGCCAGTAGTATACTTCTGAACACTGAAGCTTTCTTT.

CDR3 DNA sequence: TGTGCCAGCAGCTTATGGACTAGCGGGGGCGCAGCCACCGGGGAGCTGTTTTTT. Protein: CASSLWTSGGAATGELFF. The chain recombines TRBV2 with TRBJ2-2, with TRBD2 matching 13 bases. CDR3 length: 18 amino acids. Germline V gene lookup returns CDR1 SNHLY and CDR2 FYNNEI. The junction had 11 bases not matched to a gene; V was cut back by 6 bases and J by 4 bases.

The sample holds many counts of this clonotype. The V gene is TRBV25-1, the J gene TRBJ1-3; D is possibly TRBD1 (5 bases). The ends were cut back, 4 bases at V and 0 bases at J, with 13 bases in the middle. The CDR3 extends over 16 amino acids. Germline CDR1 reads MGHDK; CDR2 reads SYGVNS. The CDR3 DNA sequence: TGTGCCAGCAGTGCCTCTAGGGGATACTCTGGAAACACCATATATTTT. Translating it yields CASSASRGYSGNTIYF.

This chain joins TRBV7-9 and TRBJ2-2, with TRBD1 matching 11 bases. The CDR3 length is 15 residues. The V gene's germline CDR1 is SEHNR and CDR2 FQNEAQ (reference sequence). V lost 3 bases, J lost 6 bases, and 3 bases stayed unmatched. In nucleotides, the CDR3 is TGTGCCAGCAGCTTTGCGGGACAGGGGGCCGGGGAGCTGTTTTTT. Protein sequence: CASSFAGQGAGELFF.

V gene TRBV7-7 combines with J gene TRBJ2-5, with D maybe TRBD2 (6 bases). Germline lookup yields CDR1 SSHAT and CDR2 FNYEAQ (reference sequence). The V and J ends lost 5 bases and 2 bases respectively, with 15 bases between them. The CDR3 has 15 amino acids. CDR3 sequence reads: CASSVAGRQQETQYF. The CDR3 nucleotides read TGTGCCAGCAGCGTTGCGGGGCGACAGCAAGAGACCCAGTACTTC. The full variable domain, rest sourced from reference TRBV7-7 and TRBJ2-5, is GAGVSQSPRYKVTKRGQDVTLRCDPISSHATLYWYQQALGQGPEFLTYFNYEAQPDKSGLPSDRFSAERPEGSISTLTIQRTEQRDSAMYRCASSVAGRQQETQYFGPGTRLLVL.

This clonotype appeared many times. The chain combines TRBV2 with TRBJ2-6; D gene uncertain. There are 16 residues in the CDR3. V gave up 2 bases and J gave up 1 base, with 9 bases separating them. Germline V gene lookup returns CDR1 SNHLY and CDR2 FYNNEI. The DNA of the CDR3 is TGTGCCAGCAGTGAAATGCAAGCATCTGGGGCCAACGTCCTGACTTTC. Amino acid sequence: CASSEMQASGANVLTF.

The CDR3 protein is CASSRGTRNYGYTF. The CDR3 nucleotides are TGTGCCAGCAGCCGCGGGACAAGAAACTATGGCTACACCTTC. The chain employs TRBV14 and TRBJ1-2, with D perhaps TRBD1 (6 bases). The CDR3 is 14 amino acids. CDR1 and CDR2 (germline): SGHDN, FVKESK. The V gene lost 4 bases and the J gene lost 2 bases, with 11 bases spanning the gap.

V usage is TRBV19 and J usage is TRBJ1-1, with D hard to call. The CDR3 is 14 amino acids. Looked up from germline, CDR1 is LNHDA and CDR2 is SQIVND (reference sequence). With 7 bases removed from V and 4 bases from J, the gap between germline ends came to 16 bases. The DNA for the CDR3 is TGTGCCAGTAATAACGGGCCCTGGGGCACTGAAGCTTTCTTT. Protein product: CASNNGPWGTEAFF.

The chain has TRBV6-6 and TRBJ1-2; maybe TRBD1 (5 bases). This CDR3 is 15 amino acids long. Germline CDR1 and CDR2: MNHNY and SVGAGI (reference sequence). V lost 2 bases, J lost 2 bases, and 12 bases lay in between. The DNA for the CDR3 is TGTGCCAGCAGTTACATAGGGGACGGGAACTATGGCTACACCTTC. Amino acid sequence: CASSYIGDGNYGYTF.

This clonotype was found a few times. The gene calls are TRBV7-3 and TRBJ2-5, with D perhaps matching TRBD1 (5 bases). V lost 2 bases to trimming and J lost 7 bases, with 14 bases between them. In germline, CDR1 is SGHTA, CDR2 FQGTGA. The CDR3 runs to 14 residues. CDR3 sequence: CASSLGQGIGTQYF. The CDR3 DNA sequence: TGTGCCAGCAGCTTAGGGCAGGGTATAGGGACCCAGTACTTC.

This chain joins TRBV29-1 and TRBJ2-5, with 9 bases that match TRBD2. In germline, CDR1 is SQVTM, CDR2 ANQGSEA. V lost 0 bases to trimming and J lost 5 bases; unmatched junction nucleotides: 7. CDR3 length: 15 amino acids. The CDR3, as DNA: TGCAGCGTTGAAGATCCAGCGGGGGGTATTGAGACCCAGTACTTC. As protein: CSVEDPAGGIETQYF.